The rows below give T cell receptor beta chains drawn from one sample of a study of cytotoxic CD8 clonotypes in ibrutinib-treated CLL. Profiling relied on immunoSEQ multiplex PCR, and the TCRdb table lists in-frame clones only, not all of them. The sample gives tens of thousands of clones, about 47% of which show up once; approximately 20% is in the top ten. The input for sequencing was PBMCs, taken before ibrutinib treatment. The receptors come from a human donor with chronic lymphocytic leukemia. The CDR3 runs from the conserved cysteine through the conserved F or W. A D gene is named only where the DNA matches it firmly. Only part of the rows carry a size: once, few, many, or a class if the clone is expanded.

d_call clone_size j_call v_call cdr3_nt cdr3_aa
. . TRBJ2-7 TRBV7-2 TGTGCCAGCAGCTTATGGGCCTCCTACGAGCAGTACTTC CASSLWASYEQYF
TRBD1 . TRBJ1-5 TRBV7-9 TGTGCCAGCAGCCCCCAGGGGGGCAATCAGCCCCAGCATTTT CASSPQGGNQPQHF
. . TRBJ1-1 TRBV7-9 TGTGCCAGCAGCTTAAGGGGGGGACGGAATGAAGCTTTCTTT CASSLRGGRNEAFF
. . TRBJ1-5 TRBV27 TGTGCCAGCAGGGGACTCGCGGGTGATCAGCCCCAGCATTTT CASRGLAGDQPQHF
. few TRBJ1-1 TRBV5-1 TGCGCCAGCAGCCCGCCAGGGTTCGATAACACTGAAGCTTTCTTT CASSPPGFDNTEAFF
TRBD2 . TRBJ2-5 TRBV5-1 TGCGCCAGCAGCTCTCGGGGGGGCGTGGAGACCCAGTACTTC CASSSRGGVETQYF
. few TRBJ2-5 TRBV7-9 TGTGCCAGCAGCTTAGCGCTCGGGAGCCGAGGGGAGACCCAGTACTTC CASSLALGSRGETQYF
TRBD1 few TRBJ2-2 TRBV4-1 TGCGCCAGCAGCCAGGGACAGGGTGGGACCGGGGAGCTGTTTTTT CASSQGQGGTGELFF
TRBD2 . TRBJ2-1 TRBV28 TGTGCCAGCAGTCCATCCCTCACTAGCGGTCATAGAGATGAGCAGTTCTTC CASSPSLTSGHRDEQFF
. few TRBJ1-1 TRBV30 TGTGCCTGGAGTCCCACAAACACTGAAGCTTTCTTT CAWSPTNTEAFF
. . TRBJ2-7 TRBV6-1 TGTGCCAGCGGACACGGGGTATTCGAGCAGTACTTC CASGHGVFEQYF
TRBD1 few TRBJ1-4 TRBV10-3 TGTGCCGCAAGGCGGGGGGACAGAGATGAAAAACTGTTTTTT CAARRGDRDEKLFF
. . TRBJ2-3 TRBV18 TGTGCCAGCTCACCCTCGTCCGATACGCAGTATTTT CASSPSSDTQYF
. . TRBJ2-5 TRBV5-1 TGCGCCAGCAGCTTGGTGGAGACCCAGTACTTC CASSLVETQYF
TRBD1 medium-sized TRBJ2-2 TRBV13 TGTGCCAGCAGACCGGGACAGGGTTTCACCGGGGAGCTGTTTTTT CASRPGQGFTGELFF
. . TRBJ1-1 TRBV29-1 TGCAGCGTTGTTCGTGGGCAGAACACTGAAGCTTTCTTT CSVVRGQNTEAFF
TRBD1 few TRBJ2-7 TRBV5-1 TGCGCCAGCAGCTTGGCCGGGACAGCCTACGAGCAGTACTTC CASSLAGTAYEQYF
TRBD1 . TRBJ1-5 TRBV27 TGTGCCAGCAGTAGAACAGGGGTGGGTCAGCCCCAGCATTTT CASSRTGVGQPQHF
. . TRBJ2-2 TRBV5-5 TGTGCCAGCACCGAACTAGCCACTATCATAACCGGGGAGCTGTTTTTT CASTELATIITGELFF